The present TCR beta chain was sequenced within a study of T cell responses to AZD1222 COVID-19 vaccine (TCRdb year 2021). Regarding the research as a whole: Because spike-specific TCR depth and breadth did not differ between the two schedules, AZD1222 recipients who got a second dose at roughly 4 weeks were pooled with those who got a second dose at roughly 12 weeks. TCR sequencing was performed for 230 to 250 trial participants, of whom about 210 were given two doses of AZD1222 and around 25 were given two doses of MenACWY control vaccine. Trial participants were enrolled by age into subgroups of 18-55, 56-69 and 70-plus years, and around 140, 26 and 57 TCR-sequenced participants, respectively, were included in these subgroups.

The time point label on this specimen signifies: baseline before first vaccination. Samples from vaccinated people were obtained from the UK trials COV001 and COV002, which included a single-blind randomized controlled phase 2/3 trial of AZD1222 (ChAdOx1 nCoV-19) in healthy adults. Trial participant PBMC samples were collected at day 0 and day 28 after the second dose for TCRbeta chain sequencing. The CDR3 regions of human TCRbeta chains were subjected to immunosequencing. Per the original workflow: TCRs in the repertoires were compared against a reference library of SARS-CoV-2-specific TCRs that had been generated with the MIRA antigen-specificity platform. Breadth was defined as the fraction of unique TCRs that were SARS-CoV-2-associated, and depth was defined as the fraction of total T cells that were SARS-CoV-2-associated. Each spike-specific TCR was assigned to its reactive spike region and to a CD4 or CD8 class using the MIRA data. Log10-transformed breadth and depth values were compared by one-way ANOVA with Sidak's multiple comparisons tests. As stored in TCRdb, this immuneACCESS dataset retains in-frame rearrangements with V and J assigned. A fraction of the clones does not appear; measured against another copy, unresolved V genes explain less than half of the discrepancy, and the remainder lacks a known reason. Clone size and V and J calls were adopted from that table, with D and trimming inferred from the DNA. For this sample the table gives under 150,000 clones, of which 70% to 90% were detected only once. Of the sample, approximately 15% falls within the top ten clones.

The CDR3 runs 17 residues from the cysteine to the phenylalanine. Only CDR3 DNA remains: 51 bases, in frame from the first base. For CDR1 and CDR2, the germline V gene lists SGHTA and FQGNSA. V lost 3 bases and J lost 0 bases, and the count of bases not matched to a germline gene is 7. What the work shows at the level of the full study, not this receptor alone: Vaccine-associated CD4 TCRs spanned the whole spike protein, with dominant responses in regions 160-218 and 743-854. In the small 56-69-year group, the increase in depth fell short of significance, most likely because of low power. After two AZD1222 doses, both the breadth and the depth of spike-specific TCRs were significantly higher than at day 0 and than in MenACWY recipients. No day 14 peak-response samples were available, so repertoires were characterized only after the peak T cell response. Conclusions about previously exposed vaccinees are limited, since just five to seven AZD1222 recipients were seropositive for SARS-CoV-2 at baseline. Reportedly, close to half of the unique spike-specific TCRs recognized epitopes lying outside the regions that are mutated in the B.1.351 and B.1.1.7 variants. Participants were mostly white British, with more females than males. The authors suggested clonal diversity may have been underestimated.

This clone was seen a single time. Which antigen it targets is not known. Within one base of it there is no much larger clone, and no base qualities were kept. This sequence originates from an adult in good health. Sequencing was performed on peripheral blood, taken on day 0 of AZD1222 vaccination. The receptor chain draws on TRBV7-2 and TRBJ2-1, with 8 middle bases fitting TRBD2. The CDR3 has the sequence CASSFKAGEASYNEQFF. In nucleotide form, the sequence is TGTGCCAGCAGCTTTAAAGCGGGGGAAGCCTCCTACAATGAGCAGTTCTTC.